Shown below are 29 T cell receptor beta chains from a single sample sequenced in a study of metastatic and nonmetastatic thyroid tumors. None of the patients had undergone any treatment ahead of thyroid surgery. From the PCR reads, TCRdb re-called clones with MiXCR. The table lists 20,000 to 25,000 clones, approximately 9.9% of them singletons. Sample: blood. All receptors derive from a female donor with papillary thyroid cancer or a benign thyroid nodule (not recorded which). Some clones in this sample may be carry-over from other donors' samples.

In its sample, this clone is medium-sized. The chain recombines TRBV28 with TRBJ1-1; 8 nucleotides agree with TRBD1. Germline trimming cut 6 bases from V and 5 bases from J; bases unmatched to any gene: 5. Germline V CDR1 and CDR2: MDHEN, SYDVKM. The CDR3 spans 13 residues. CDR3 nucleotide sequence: TGTGCCAGCAGGAGGACAGGGAGTACTGAAGCTTTCTTT. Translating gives CASRRTGSTEAFF. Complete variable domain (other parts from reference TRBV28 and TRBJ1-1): DVKVTQSSRYLVKRTGEKVFLECVQDMDHENMFWYRQDPGLGLRLIYFSYDVKMKEKGDIPEGYSVSREKKERFSLILESASTNQTSMYLCASRRTGSTEAFFGQGTRLTVV.

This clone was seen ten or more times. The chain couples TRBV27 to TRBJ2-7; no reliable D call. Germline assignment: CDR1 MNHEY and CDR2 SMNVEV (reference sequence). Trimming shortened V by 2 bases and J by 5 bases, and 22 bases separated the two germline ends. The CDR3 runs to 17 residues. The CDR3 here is CASSLTPSTALLNEQYF. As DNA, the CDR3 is TGTGCCAGCAGTTTAACCCCGTCCACGGCCTTATTGAACGAGCAGTACTTC.

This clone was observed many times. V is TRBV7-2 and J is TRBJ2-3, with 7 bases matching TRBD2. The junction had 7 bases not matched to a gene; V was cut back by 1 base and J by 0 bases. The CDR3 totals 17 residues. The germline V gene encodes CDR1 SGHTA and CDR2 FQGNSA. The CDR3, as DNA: TGTGCCAGCAGCTTAGGGCTAAGCGGGACGAGCACAGATACGCAGTATTTT. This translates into CASSLGLSGTSTDTQYF.

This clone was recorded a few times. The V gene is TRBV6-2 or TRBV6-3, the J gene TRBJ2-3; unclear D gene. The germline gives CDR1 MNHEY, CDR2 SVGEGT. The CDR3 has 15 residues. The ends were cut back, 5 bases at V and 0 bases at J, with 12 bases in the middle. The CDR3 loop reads CASSHLGFSTDTQYF. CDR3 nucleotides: TGTGCCAGCAGTCACTTGGGATTTAGCACAGATACGCAGTATTTT.

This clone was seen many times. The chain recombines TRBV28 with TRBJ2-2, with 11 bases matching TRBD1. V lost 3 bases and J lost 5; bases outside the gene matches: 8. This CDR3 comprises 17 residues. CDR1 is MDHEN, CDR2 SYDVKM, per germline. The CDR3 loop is CASSFQDRGRRTGELFF. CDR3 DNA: TGTGCCAGCAGTTTTCAGGACAGGGGGCGACGAACCGGGGAGCTGTTTTTT.

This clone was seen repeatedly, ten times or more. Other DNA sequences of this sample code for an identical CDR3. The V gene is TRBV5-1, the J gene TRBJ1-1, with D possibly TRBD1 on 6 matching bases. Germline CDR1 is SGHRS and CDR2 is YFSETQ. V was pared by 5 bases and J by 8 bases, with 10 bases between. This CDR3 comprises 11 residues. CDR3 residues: CASRSQGEAFF. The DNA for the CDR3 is TGCGCCAGCAGGTCGCAGGGGGAAGCTTTCTTT.

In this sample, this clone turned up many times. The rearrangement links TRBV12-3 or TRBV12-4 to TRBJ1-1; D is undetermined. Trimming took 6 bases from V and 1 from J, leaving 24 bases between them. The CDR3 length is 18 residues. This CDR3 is CASSPYAASETRNTEAFF. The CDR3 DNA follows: TGTGCCAGCAGCCCCTATGCAGCTTCGGAGACCCGGAACACTGAAGCTTTCTTT.

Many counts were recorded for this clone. This CDR3 reads CASIAAGSYNEQFF. In DNA form, the CDR3 reads TGTGCCAGCATCGCGGCGGGATCCTACAATGAGCAGTTCTTC. The chain has TRBV2 and TRBJ2-1, with TRBD2 as a possible D gene (6 bases). V lost 7 bases to trimming and J lost 1 base, with 11 bases between them. CDR3 length: 14 amino acids. CDR1 and CDR2 from the germline V gene are SNHLY and FYNNEI.

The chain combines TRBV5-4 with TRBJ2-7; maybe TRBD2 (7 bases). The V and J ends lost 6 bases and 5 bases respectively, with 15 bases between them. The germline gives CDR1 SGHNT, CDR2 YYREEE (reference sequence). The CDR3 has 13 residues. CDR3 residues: CASKLKGGHEQYF. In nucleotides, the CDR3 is TGTGCCAGCAAACTAAAGGGGGGGCACGAGCAGTACTTC.

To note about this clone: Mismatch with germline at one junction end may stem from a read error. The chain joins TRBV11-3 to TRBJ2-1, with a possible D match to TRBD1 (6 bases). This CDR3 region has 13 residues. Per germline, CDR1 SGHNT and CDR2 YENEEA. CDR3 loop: CASSLLGGNEQLF. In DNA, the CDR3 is TGTGCCAGCAGCTTATTAGGGGGAAATGAGCAGTTATTC.

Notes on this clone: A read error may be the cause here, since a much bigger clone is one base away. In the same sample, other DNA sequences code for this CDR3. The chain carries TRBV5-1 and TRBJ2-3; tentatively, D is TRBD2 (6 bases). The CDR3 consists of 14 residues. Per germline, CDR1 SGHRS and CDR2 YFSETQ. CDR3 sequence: CASSLEEGTDTQYF. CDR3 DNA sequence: TGCGCCAGCAGCTTGGAGGAGGGCACAGATACACAGTATTTT.

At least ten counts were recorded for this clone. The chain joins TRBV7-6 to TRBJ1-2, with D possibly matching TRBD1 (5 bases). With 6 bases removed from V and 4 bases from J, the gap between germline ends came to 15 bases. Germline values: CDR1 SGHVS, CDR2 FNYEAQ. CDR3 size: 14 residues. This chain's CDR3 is CASRGLGSGYGYTF. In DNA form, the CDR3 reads TGTGCCAGCAGGGGGCTTGGCAGTGGCTATGGCTACACCTTC.

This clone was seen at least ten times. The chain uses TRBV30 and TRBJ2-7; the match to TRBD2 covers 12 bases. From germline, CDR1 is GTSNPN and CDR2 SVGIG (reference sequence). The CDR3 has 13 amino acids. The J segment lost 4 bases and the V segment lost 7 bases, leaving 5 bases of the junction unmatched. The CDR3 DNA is TGTGCCTCGGGACTAGCGGGCCTTTACGAGCAGTACTTC. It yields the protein CASGLAGLYEQYF.

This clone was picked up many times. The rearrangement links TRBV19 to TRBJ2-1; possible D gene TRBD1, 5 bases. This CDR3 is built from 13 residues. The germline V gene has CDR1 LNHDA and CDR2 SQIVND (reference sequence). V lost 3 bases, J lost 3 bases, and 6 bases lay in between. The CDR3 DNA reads TGTGCCAGTAGTATGACAGACTACAATGAGCAGTTCTTC. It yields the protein CASSMTDYNEQFF.

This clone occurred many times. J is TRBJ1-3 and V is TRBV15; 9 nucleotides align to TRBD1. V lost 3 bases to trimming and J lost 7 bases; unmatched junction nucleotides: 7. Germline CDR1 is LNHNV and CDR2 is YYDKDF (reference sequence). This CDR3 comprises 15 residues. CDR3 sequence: CATSRDRGAGNTIYF. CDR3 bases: TGTGCCACCAGCAGGGACAGGGGAGCCGGCAACACCATATATTTT.

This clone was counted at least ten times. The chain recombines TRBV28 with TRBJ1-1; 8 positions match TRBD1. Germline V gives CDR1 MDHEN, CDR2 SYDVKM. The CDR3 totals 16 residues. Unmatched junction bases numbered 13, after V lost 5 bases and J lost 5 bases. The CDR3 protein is CASSPRGQVWRTEAFF. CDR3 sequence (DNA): TGTGCCAGCAGTCCACGGGGACAGGTCTGGCGAACTGAAGCTTTCTTT.

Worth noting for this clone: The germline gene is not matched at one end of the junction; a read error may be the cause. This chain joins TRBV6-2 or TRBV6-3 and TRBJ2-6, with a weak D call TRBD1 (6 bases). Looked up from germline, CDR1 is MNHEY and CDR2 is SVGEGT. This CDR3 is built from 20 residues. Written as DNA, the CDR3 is TGTGCCAGCAGTTACATCTTACGGACAGACGCCTACTCTTGGGCCAACGTCCTGACTTTC. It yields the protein CASSYILRTDAYSWANVLTF.

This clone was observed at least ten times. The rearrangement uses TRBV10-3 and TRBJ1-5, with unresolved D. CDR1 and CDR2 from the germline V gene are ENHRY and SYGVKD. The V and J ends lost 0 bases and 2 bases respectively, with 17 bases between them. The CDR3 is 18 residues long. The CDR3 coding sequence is TGTGCCATCAGTGAGTCAGAAGTATTAAATGAAGGCAATCAGCCCCAGCATTTT. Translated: CAISESEVLNEGNQPQHF.

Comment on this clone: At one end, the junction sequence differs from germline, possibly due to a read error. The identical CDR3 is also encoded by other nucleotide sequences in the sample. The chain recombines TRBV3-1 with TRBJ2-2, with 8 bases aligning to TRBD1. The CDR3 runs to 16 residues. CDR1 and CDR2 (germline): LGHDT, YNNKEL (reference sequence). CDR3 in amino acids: CASSQVRDRFWEELFF. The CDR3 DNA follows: TGCGCCAGCAGCCAAGTTAGGGACAGGTTTTGGGAGGAGCTGTTTTTT.

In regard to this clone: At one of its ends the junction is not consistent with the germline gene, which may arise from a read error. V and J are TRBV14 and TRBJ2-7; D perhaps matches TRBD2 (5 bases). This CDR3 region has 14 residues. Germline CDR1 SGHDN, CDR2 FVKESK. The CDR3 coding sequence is TGTGTCAGCAGCTTTCCGGGGTCCTCCTACGAGCAGTACTTC. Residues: CVSSFPGSSYEQYF. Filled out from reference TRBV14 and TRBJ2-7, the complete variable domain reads EAGVTQFPSHSVIEKGQTVTLRCDPISGHDNLYWYRRVMGKEIKFLLHFVKESKQDESGMPNNRFLAERTGGTYSTLKVQPAELEDSGVYFCVSSFPGSSYEQYFGPGTRLTVT.

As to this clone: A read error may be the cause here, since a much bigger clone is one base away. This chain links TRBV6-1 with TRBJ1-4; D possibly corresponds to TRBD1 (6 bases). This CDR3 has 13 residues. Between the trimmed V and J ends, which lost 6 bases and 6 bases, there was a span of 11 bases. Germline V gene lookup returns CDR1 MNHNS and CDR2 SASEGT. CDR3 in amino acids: CASSPGVYEKLFF. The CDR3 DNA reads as TGTGCCAGCAGCCCAGGGGTGTATGAAAAACTGTTTTTT.

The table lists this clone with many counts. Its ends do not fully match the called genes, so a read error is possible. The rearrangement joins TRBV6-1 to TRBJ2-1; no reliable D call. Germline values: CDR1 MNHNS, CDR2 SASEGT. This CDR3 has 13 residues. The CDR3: CAGSSTSRNEQFF. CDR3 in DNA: TGTGCCGGCAGTTCCACGTCCAGAAATGAGCAGTTCTTC.

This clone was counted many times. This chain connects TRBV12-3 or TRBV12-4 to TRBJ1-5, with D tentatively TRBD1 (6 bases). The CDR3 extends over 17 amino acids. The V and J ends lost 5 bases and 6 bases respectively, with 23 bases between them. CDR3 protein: CASSPTGSASKFQPQHF. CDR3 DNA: TGTGCCAGCAGTCCGACAGGATCGGCCAGTAAGTTTCAGCCCCAGCATTTT.

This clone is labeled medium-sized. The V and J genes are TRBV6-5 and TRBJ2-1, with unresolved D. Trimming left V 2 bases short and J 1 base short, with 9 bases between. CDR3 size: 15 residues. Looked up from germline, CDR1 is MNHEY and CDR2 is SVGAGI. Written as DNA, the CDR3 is TGTGCCAGCAGTTACACGGATCTGTCCTACAATGAGCAGTTCTTC. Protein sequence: CASSYTDLSYNEQFF.

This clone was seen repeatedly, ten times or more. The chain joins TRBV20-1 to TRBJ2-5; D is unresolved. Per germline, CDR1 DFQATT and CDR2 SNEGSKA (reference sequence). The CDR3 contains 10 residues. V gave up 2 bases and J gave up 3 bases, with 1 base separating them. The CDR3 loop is CSARKETQYF. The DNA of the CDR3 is TGCAGTGCTAGAAAAGAGACCCAGTACTTC.

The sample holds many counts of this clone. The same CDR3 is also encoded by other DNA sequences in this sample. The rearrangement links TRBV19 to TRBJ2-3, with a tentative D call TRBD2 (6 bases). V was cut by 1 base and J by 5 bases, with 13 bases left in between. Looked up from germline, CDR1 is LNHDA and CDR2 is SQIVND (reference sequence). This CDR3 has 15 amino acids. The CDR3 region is CASSIGGTLQDTQYF. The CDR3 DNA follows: TGTGCCAGTAGTATAGGGGGGACTCTGCAAGATACGCAGTATTTT. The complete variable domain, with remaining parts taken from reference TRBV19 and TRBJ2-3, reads DGGITQSPKYLFRKEGQNVTLSCEQNLNHDAMYWYRQDPGQGLRLIYYSQIVNDFQKGDIAEGYSVSREKKESFPLTVTSAQKNPTAFYLCASSIGGTLQDTQYFGPGTRLTVL.

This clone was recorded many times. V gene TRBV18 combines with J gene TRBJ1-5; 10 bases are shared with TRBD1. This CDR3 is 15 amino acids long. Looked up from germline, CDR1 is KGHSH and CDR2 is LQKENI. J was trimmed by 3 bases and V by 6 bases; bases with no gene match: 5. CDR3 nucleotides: TGTGCCAGCTCCCCGGACAGGGGGGACAATCAGCCCCAGCATTTT. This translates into CASSPDRGDNQPQHF. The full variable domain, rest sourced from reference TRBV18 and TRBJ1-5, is NAGVMQNPRHLVRRRGQEARLRCSPMKGHSHVYWYRQLPEEGLKFMVYLQKENIIDESGMPKERFSAEFPKEGPSILRIQQVVRGDSAAYFCASSPDRGDNQPQHFGDGTRLSIL.

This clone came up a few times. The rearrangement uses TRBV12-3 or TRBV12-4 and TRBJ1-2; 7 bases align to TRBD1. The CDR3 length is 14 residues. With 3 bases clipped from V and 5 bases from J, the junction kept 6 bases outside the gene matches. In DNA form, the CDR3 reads TGTGCCAGCAGTTTGGGCGGGGACAGTTATGGCTACACCTTC. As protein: CASSLGGDSYGYTF.

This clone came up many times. CDR3 region: CASNLAGKIYEQFF. In DNA form, the CDR3 reads TGTGCCAGCAACCTAGCGGGAAAAATTTACGAGCAGTTCTTC. The V and J genes are TRBV6-2 or TRBV6-3 and TRBJ2-1; 9 bases map to TRBD2. The CDR3 is made up of 14 amino acids. V dropped 7 bases and J dropped 10; count of bases not matched to a gene: 11. The V gene's germline CDR1 is MNHEY and CDR2 SVGEGT.